The 23 T cell receptor beta chains in this list originate from one sample, sequenced in a study of T cells in Graves' hyperthyroidism and ophthalmopathy. Regions amplified from RNA transcripts were the TCR beta CDR3 regions. TCR CDR3 regions were first amplified by RT-PCR with HTBI primers. TCRdb re-analysed the multiplex PCR reads in MiXCR, keeping a single row per CDR3 protein. The table includes 730,000 or so distinct CDR3 sequences, 18% detected once. Sequenced sample: blood. The receptors were sampled from a woman between 50 and 59 years old with Graves' hyperthyroidism that later progressed to Graves' ophthalmopathy.

Ten or more counts support this clonotype. The chain recombines TRBV11-2 with TRBJ1-2, with 8 bases fitting TRBD1. CDR1 is SGHAT, CDR2 FQNNGV, per germline. With 0 bases clipped from V and 6 bases from J, the junction kept 6 bases outside the gene matches. There are 15 residues in the CDR3. CDR3 DNA sequence: TGTGCCAGCAGCTTAGATGCAGGGGGCATAGATGGCTACACCTTC. This translates into CASSLDAGGIDGYTF.

On this clonotype: With a much larger clone just one base away, this may be a read error. The chain couples TRBV20-1 to TRBJ2-1, with D tentatively TRBD2 (6 bases). There are 16 residues in the CDR3. Germline V lookup: CDR1 DFQATT, CDR2 SNEGSKA (reference sequence). This chain's CDR3 is CSARDPTGESYNEQSF. The CDR3 DNA reads TGCAGTGCTAGAGATCCTACGGGGGAGTCCTACAATGAGCAGTCCTTC.

This clonotype was recorded a few times. This chain connects TRBV19 to TRBJ2-5, with 9 bases matching TRBD1. The J segment lost 5 bases and the V segment lost 11 bases, leaving 12 bases of the junction unmatched. CDR1 is LNHDA and CDR2 is SQIVND in the germline V gene (reference sequence). There are 14 residues in the CDR3. The CDR3 loop reads CAPRPRDRAETQYF. The CDR3 nucleotides read TGTGCCCCCCGGCCCAGGGACAGGGCCGAGACCCAGTACTTC.

This clonotype was counted a single time. A much larger clone lies a single base off, so this may be a read error. This sequence joins TRBV3-1 and TRBJ2-1; TRBD1 matches 7 bases. In germline, CDR1 is LGHDT, CDR2 YNNKEL (reference sequence). The CDR3 consists of 13 residues. The DNA for the CDR3 is TGTGCCTGCAGCCAAAGGGGGCGGAATGAGCAGTTCTTC. It codes for CACSQRGRNEQFF.

In this sample, this clonotype turned up a few times. The chain has TRBV7-9 and TRBJ1-1, with no clear D. The germline CDR1 and CDR2 sequences are SEHNR and FQNEAQ (reference sequence). Between the trimmed V and J ends, which lost 3 bases and 6 bases, there was a span of 8 bases. This CDR3 has 12 residues. DNA for the CDR3: TGTGCCAGCAGCTTCCATGGGTCTGAAGCTTTCTTT. Translation gives CASSFHGSEAFF.

This clonotype has a handful of counts. V and J are TRBV7-9 and TRBJ1-4, with 7 bases aligning to TRBD1. The CDR3 is 16 amino acids. Per the germline V gene, CDR1 is SEHNR and CDR2 is FQNEAQ (reference sequence). V trimming: 2 bases; J trimming: 7 bases; junction bases outside the gene matches: 10. CDR3 in DNA: TGTGCCAGCAGCTTACTATCGACAGGGTCGCCTGAAAAACTGTTTTTT. Translating it yields CASSLLSTGSPEKLFF.

This clonotype was seen many times. This sequence joins TRBV5-1 and TRBJ1-2; 8 bases align to TRBD1. The junction had 12 bases not matched to a gene; V was cut back by 3 bases and J by 8 bases. The CDR3 has 15 residues. In germline, CDR1 is SGHRS, CDR2 YFSETQ. CDR3 nucleotides: TGCGCCAGCAGCTCTCCGGGACAGGCCCCGCGGGGCTACACCTTC. Protein: CASSSPGQAPRGYTF.

This clonotype was seen many times. The chain couples TRBV12-3 or TRBV12-4 to TRBJ2-7; weak D call: TRBD2 (5 bases). The CDR3 extends over 15 amino acids. The V and J ends lost 3 bases and 2 bases respectively, with 14 bases between them. The CDR3 coding sequence is TGTGCCAGCAGTTTCGCTAGCCCGCCAGCCTACGAGCAGTACTTC. Its protein is CASSFASPPAYEQYF.

In its sample, this clonotype was seen many times. The V gene is TRBV11-2, the J gene TRBJ2-3, with D possibly being TRBD2 (5 bases). The CDR3 covers 16 residues. CDR1 is SGHAT and CDR2 is FQNNGV in the germline V gene. V was clipped by 8 bases and J by 2 bases, with 20 bases between them. In DNA, the CDR3 is TGTGCCAGCTTTGAGTGGGCTAGCCGATACACAGATACGCAGTATTTT. Residues: CASFEWASRYTDTQYF.

In this sample, this clonotype turned up many times. The rearrangement uses TRBV2 and TRBJ1-6; TRBD1 matches at 12 bases. V shed 5 bases and J 0 bases; nucleotides not matched to a gene: 5. The CDR3 runs to 18 residues. The germline CDR1 and CDR2 sequences are SNHLY and FYNNEI. The DNA of the CDR3 is TGTGCCAGCAGTTGGGACAGGGGGCCCCTCTCCTATAATTCACCCCTCCACTTT. It is translated as CASSWDRGPLSYNSPLHF. Full variable domain (outside the CDR3, taken from reference TRBV2 and TRBJ1-6): EPEVTQTPSHQVTQMGQEVILRCVPISNHLYFYWYRQILGQKVEFLVSFYNNEISEKSEIFDDQFSVERPDGSNFTLKIRSTKLEDSAMYFCASSWDRGPLSYNSPLHFGNGTRLTVT.

This clonotype has just a few counts. The rearrangement links TRBV24-1 to TRBJ1-2; 8 positions match TRBD1. V gave up 9 bases and J gave up 0 bases; unmatched junction bases: 5. The CDR3 runs 14 residues. CDR1 KGHDR and CDR2 SFDVKD come from the germline V gene. The CDR3 DNA reads TGTGCCACCCCCCAGGACAGGGCTAACTATGGCTACACCTTC. Translation gives CATPQDRANYGYTF.

The V gene is TRBV28, the J gene TRBJ2-1, with a possible D match to TRBD1 (6 bases). Germline values: CDR1 MDHEN, CDR2 SYDVKM. V shed 6 bases and J shed 5 bases, with 17 bases lying between them. This CDR3 has 15 residues. In nucleotides, the CDR3 is TGTGCCAGCAGCTCACAGGGAATGGGGCACAATGAGCAGTTCTTC. It translates to CASSSQGMGHNEQFF.

At least ten counts were recorded for this clonotype. The chain uses TRBV3-1 and TRBJ1-5; 9 positions match TRBD1. V lost 1 base, J lost 6 bases, and 7 bases stayed unmatched. CDR3 length equals 16 residues. CDR1 and CDR2 (germline): LGHDT, YNNKEL (reference sequence). The chain's CDR3 is CASSQGAGTGIQPQHF. The CDR3 nucleotides read TGTGCCAGCAGCCAAGGGGCCGGGACAGGGATTCAGCCCCAGCATTTT.

The chain has TRBV7-3 and TRBJ2-3; tentative D call: TRBD2 (5 bases). V was clipped by 2 bases and J by 2 bases, with 11 bases between them. There are 15 residues in the CDR3. Germline CDR1 and CDR2: SGHTA and FQGTGA. CDR3 bases: TGTGCCAGCAGCTTAGGAGCGGCCCACACAGATACGCAGTATTTT. Translating gives CASSLGAAHTDTQYF.

This rearrangement joins TRBV9 to TRBJ2-5; 8 bases are shared with TRBD1. This CDR3 has 16 residues. Trimming cost V 4 bases and J 0 bases; bases outside gene matches: 8. The germline V gene encodes CDR1 SGDLS and CDR2 YYNGEE. The DNA for the CDR3 is TGTGCCAGCAGCCCGGGACAGGTCAATTACCAAGAGACCCAGTACTTC. It is translated as CASSPGQVNYQETQYF.

In its sample, this clonotype was seen many times. This chain connects TRBV3-1 to TRBJ2-1; TRBD2 aligns across 13 bases. The length of the CDR3 is 18 residues. CDR1 is LGHDT, CDR2 YNNKEL, per germline (reference sequence). V dropped 0 bases and J dropped 8; count of bases not matched to a gene: 10. The CDR3 coding sequence is TGTGCCAGCAGCCAAGACCACGCCACTAGCGGGGGGGAGGATGAGCAGTTCTTC. Its protein product is CASSQDHATSGGEDEQFF.

In its sample, this clonotype was seen many times. J is TRBJ2-4 and V is TRBV6-1; 7 bases map to TRBD1. This CDR3 region has 14 residues. V dropped 5 bases and J dropped 8; count of bases not matched to a gene: 9. From germline, CDR1 is MNHNS and CDR2 SASEGT. As DNA, the CDR3 is TGTGCCAGCAGTCCCCGAGAGGGGGCTGACATTCAGTACTTC. Its protein product is CASSPREGADIQYF.

The table lists this clonotype with a few counts. The genes are TRBV7-9 and TRBJ1-3, with D perhaps matching TRBD1 (5 bases). The CDR3 loop spans 18 amino acids. CDR1 is SEHNR and CDR2 is FQNEAQ in the germline V gene (reference sequence). The V and J ends lost 1 base and 0 bases respectively, with 16 bases between them. The DNA for the CDR3 is TGTGCCAGCAGCTTAGTTTACAGGTTTCGAAGCTCTGGAAACACCATATATTTT. Its protein product is CASSLVYRFRSSGNTIYF.

This clonotype turned up a few times. V gene TRBV29-1 combines with J gene TRBJ1-5; D uncertain. Trimming cost V 7 bases and J 0 bases, with 10 bases left between them. Germline CDR1 is SQVTM and CDR2 is ANQGSEA. The CDR3 sequence is 13 residues long. The CDR3 reads CSACLDSNQPQHF. The CDR3 DNA reads as TGCAGCGCCTGCCTAGATAGCAATCAGCCCCAGCATTTT. Drawing the rest from reference TRBV29-1 and TRBJ1-5, the complete variable domain is SAVISQKPSRDICQRGTSLTIQCQVDSQVTMMFWYRQQPGQSLTLIATANQGSEATYESGFVIDKFPISRPNLTFSTLTVSNMSPEDSSIYLCSACLDSNQPQHFGDGTRLSIL.

The sample holds many counts of this clonotype. The V and J genes are TRBV11-2 and TRBJ2-7; TRBD1 matches at 8 bases. Germline CDR1 is SGHAT and CDR2 is FQNNGV. The V segment lost 5 bases and the J segment 2 bases; nucleotides outside the gene matches: 5. The CDR3 loop spans 14 amino acids. The CDR3 DNA follows: TGTGCCAGCAGCCAGGGGGCGGGAACCTACGAGCAGTACTTC. This codes for CASSQGAGTYEQYF. Variable domain in full (rest from reference TRBV11-2 and TRBJ2-7): EAGVAQSPRYKIIEKRQSVAFWCNPISGHATLYWYQQILGQGPKLLIQFQNNGVVDDSQLPKDRFSAERLKGVDSTLKIQPAKLEDSAVYLCASSQGAGTYEQYFGPGTRLTVT.

The chain carries TRBV19 and TRBJ1-1, with D unresolved. This CDR3 spans 13 amino acids. The germline V gene encodes CDR1 LNHDA and CDR2 SQIVND (reference sequence). Trimming left V 6 bases short and J 0 bases short, with 8 bases between. CDR3 coding DNA: TGTGCCAGTAGATGGTACATGAACACTGAAGCTTTCTTT. Residues: CASRWYMNTEAFF.

In its sample, this clonotype was seen many times. The chain is built from TRBV11-2 and TRBJ2-1, with D tentatively TRBD1 or TRBD2 (6 bases each). Looked up from germline, CDR1 is SGHAT and CDR2 is FQNNGV. The CDR3 extends over 15 amino acids. V lost 3 bases and J lost 6, with 15 bases in between. The CDR3 DNA reads TGTGCCAGCAGCTTTGGGGGGCTACATGTCAATGAGCAGTTCTTC. Translating gives CASSFGGLHVNEQFF.

This clonotype was observed a handful of times. The chain joins TRBV3-1 to TRBJ2-3, with TRBD2 identical over 8 bases. Germline V gene sequence: CDR1 LGHDT, CDR2 YNNKEL (reference sequence). This CDR3 comprises 17 residues. With 6 bases clipped from V and 1 base from J, the junction kept 12 bases outside the gene matches. Here the CDR3 DNA reads TGTGCCAGCAGACATATTCCCGGACTAGCCGGCACAGATACGCAGTATTTT. Translating it yields CASRHIPGLAGTDTQYF.